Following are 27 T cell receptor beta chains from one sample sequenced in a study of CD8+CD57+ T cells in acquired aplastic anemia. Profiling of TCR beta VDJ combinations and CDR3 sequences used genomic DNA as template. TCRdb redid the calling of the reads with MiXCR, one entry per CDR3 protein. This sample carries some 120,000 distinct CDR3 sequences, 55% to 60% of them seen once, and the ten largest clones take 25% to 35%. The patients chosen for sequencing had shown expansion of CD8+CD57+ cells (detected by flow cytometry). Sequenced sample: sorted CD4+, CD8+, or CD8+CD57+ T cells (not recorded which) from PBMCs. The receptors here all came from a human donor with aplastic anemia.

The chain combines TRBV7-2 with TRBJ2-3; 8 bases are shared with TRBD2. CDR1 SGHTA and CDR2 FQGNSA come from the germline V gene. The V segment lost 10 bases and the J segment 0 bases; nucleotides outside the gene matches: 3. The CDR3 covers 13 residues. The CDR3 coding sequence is TGTGCCACGGGGGGGCGAAGCACAGATACGCAGTATTTT. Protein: CATGGRSTDTQYF.

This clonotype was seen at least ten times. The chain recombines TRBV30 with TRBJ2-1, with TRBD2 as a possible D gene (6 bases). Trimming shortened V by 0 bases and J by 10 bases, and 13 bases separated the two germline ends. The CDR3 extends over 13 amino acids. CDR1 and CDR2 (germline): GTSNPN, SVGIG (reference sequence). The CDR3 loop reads CAWSVLRESEQFF. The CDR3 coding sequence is TGTGCCTGGAGTGTACTCCGGGAGTCGGAGCAGTTCTTC.

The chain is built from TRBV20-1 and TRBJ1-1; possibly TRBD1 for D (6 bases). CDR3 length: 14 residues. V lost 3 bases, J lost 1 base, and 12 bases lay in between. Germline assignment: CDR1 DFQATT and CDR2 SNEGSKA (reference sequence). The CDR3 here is CSARRDTRNTEAFF. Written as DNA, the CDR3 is TGCAGTGCTAGGAGGGACACGAGGAACACTGAAGCTTTCTTT.

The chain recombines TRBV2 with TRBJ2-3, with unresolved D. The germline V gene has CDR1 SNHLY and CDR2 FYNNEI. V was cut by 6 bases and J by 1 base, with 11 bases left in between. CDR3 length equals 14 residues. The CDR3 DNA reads TGTGCCAGCAGCGTAGAAACCGGCACAGATACGCAGTATTTT. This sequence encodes CASSVETGTDTQYF.

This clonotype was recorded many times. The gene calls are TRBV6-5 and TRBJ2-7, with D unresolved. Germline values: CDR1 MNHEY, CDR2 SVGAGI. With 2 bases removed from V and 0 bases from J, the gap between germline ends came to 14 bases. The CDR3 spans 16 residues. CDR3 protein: CASSYLRLASSYEQYF. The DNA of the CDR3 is TGTGCCAGCAGTTACCTACGACTCGCGAGCTCCTACGAGCAGTACTTC.

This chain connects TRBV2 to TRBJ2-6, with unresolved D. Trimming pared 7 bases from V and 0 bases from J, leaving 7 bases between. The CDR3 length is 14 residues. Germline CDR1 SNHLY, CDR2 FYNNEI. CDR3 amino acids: CASTGLSGANVLTF. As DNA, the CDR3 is TGTGCCAGCACGGGCCTCTCTGGGGCCAACGTCCTGACTTTC.

DNA for the CDR3: TGCAGTGCTAGAGATCCCCTAGCGGGGGCCCCAGATACGCAGTATTTT. Residues: CSARDPLAGAPDTQYF. The chain links TRBV20-1 to TRBJ2-3; TRBD2 matches at 10 bases. V shed 0 bases, J shed 4 bases, and the junction held 7 bases outside the gene matches. The germline CDR1 and CDR2 sequences are DFQATT and SNEGSKA (reference sequence). The CDR3 has 16 amino acids.

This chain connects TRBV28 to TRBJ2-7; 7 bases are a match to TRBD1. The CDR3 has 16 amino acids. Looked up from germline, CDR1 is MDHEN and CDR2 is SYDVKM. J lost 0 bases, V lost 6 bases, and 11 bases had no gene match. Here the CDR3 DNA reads TGTGCCAGCAGAGAGACAGGGACAGCTCCCTCCTACGAGCAGTACTTC. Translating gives CASRETGTAPSYEQYF.

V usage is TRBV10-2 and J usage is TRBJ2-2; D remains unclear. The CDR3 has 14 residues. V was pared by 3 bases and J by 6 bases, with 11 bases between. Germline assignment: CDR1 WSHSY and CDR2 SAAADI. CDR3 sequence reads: CASSEFGWAGELFF. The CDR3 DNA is TGCGCCAGCAGTGAATTTGGGTGGGCCGGGGAGCTGTTTTTT.

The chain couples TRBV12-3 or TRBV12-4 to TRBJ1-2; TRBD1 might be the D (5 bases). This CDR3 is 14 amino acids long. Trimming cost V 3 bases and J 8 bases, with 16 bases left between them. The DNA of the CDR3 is TGTGCCAGCAGTTTTGGGACCGCCCTTAGCGGCTACACCTTC. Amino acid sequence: CASSFGTALSGYTF.

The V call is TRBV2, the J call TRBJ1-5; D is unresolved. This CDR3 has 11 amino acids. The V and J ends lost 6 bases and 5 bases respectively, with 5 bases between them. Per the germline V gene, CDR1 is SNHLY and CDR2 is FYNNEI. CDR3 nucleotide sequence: TGTGCCAGCAGGATGGATCAGCCCCAGCATTTT. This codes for CASRMDQPQHF.

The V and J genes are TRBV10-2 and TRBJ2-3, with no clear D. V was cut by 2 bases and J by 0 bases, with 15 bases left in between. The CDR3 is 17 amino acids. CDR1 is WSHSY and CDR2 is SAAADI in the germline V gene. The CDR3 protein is CASSEGRAASSTDTQYF. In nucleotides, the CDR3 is TGCGCCAGCAGTGAGGGTAGGGCAGCCTCTAGCACAGATACGCAGTATTTT.

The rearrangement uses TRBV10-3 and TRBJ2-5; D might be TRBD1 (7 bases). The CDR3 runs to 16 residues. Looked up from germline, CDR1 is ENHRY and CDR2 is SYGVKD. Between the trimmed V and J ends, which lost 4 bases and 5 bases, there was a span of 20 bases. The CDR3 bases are TGTGCCATCAGTGGGGGCGGGACAGAATTATGGGAGACCCAGTACTTC. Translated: CAISGGGTELWETQYF.

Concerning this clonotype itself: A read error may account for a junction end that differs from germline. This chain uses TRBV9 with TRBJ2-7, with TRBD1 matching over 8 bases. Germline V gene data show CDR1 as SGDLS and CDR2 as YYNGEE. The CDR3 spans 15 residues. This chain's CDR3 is CAGSQDQDRAYEQYF. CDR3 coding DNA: TGTGCCGGCAGCCAGGATCAGGACAGGGCCTACGAGCAGTACTTC. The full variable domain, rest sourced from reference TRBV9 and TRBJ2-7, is DSGVTQTPKHLITATGQRVTLRCSPRSGDLSVYWYQQSLDQGLQFLIQYYNGEERAKGNILERFSAQQFPDLHSELNLSSLELGDSALYFCAGSQDQDRAYEQYFGPGTRLTVT.

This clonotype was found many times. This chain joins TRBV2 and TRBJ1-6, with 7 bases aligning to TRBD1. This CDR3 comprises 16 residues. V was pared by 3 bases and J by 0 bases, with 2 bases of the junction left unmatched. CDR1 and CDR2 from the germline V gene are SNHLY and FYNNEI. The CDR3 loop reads CASSEDRSSYNSPLHF. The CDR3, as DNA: TGTGCCAGCAGTGAGGACAGGAGCTCCTATAATTCACCCCTCCACTTT.

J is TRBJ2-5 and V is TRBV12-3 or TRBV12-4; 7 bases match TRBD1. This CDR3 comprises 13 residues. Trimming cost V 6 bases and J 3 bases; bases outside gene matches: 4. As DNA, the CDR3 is TGTGCCAGCAGACGGGACAGAGAAGAGACCCAGTACTTC. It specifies CASRRDREETQYF.

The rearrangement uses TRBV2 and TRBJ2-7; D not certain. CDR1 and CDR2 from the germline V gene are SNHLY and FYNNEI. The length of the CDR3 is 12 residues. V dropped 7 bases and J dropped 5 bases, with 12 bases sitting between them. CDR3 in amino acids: CASNPGGHEQYF. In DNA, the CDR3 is TGTGCCAGCAACCCCGGCGGCCACGAGCAGTACTTC.

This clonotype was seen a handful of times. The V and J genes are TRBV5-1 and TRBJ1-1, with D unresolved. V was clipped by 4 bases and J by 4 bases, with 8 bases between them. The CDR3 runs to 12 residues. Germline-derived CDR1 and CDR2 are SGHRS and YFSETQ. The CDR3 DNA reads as TGCGCCAGCAGCGGCGGCGGCACTGAAGCTTTCTTT. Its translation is CASSGGGTEAFF. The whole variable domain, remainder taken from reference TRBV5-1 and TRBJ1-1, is KAGVTQTPRYLIKTRGQQVTLSCSPISGHRSVSWYQQTPGQGLQFLFEYFSETQRNKGNFPGRFSGRQFSNSRSEMNVSTLELGDSALYLCASSGGGTEAFFGQGTRLTVV.

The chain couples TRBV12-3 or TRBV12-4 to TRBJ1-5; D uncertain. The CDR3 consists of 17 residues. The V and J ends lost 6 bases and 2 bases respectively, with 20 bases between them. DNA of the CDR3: TGTGCCAGCAGCCCGGGCCTCAGAATGGAGGGCAATCAGCCCCAGCATTTT. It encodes CASSPGLRMEGNQPQHF.

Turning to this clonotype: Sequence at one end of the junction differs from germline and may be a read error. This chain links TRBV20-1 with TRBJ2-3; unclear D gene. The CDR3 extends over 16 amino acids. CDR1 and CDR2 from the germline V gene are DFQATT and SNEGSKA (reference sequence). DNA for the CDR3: TGCAGTGCTAGAGGCCTCCAGGCTGTGAGCACGGATACGCAGTATTTT. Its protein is CSARGLQAVSTDTQYF.

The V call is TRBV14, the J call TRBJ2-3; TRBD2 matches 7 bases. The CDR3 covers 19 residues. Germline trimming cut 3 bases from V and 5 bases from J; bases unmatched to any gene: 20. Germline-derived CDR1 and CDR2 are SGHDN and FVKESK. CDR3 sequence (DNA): TGTGCCAGCAGCCAGGTCGCTAGAGGCCTAGCGGCCGTTCAAGATACGCAGTATTTT. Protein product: CASSQVARGLAAVQDTQYF.

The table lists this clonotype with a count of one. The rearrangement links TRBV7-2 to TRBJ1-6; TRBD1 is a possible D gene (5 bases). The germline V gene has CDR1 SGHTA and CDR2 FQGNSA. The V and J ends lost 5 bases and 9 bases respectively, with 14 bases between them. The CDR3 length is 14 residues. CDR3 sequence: CASSILEGRSPLHF. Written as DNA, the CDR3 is TGTGCCAGCAGCATCCTAGAGGGGCGTTCACCCCTCCACTTT.

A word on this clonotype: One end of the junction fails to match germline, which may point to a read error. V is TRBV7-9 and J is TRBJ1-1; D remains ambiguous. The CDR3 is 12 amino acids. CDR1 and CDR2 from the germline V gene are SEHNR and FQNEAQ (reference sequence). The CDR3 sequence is CASRGGETEAFF. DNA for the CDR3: TGTGCCAGCCGTGGCGGAGAGACTGAAGCCTTCTTT.

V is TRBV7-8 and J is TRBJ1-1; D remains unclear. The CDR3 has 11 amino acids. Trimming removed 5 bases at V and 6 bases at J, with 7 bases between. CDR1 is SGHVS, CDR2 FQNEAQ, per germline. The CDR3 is CASSLMAEAFF. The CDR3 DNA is TGTGCCAGCAGCCTCATGGCTGAAGCTTTCTTT.

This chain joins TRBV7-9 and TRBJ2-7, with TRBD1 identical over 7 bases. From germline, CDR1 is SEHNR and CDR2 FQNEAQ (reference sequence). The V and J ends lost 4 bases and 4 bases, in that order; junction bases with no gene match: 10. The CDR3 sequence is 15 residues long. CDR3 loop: CASSSSSAGGYEQYF. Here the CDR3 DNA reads TGTGCCAGCAGCTCCTCCTCGGCAGGGGGATACGAGCAGTACTTC.

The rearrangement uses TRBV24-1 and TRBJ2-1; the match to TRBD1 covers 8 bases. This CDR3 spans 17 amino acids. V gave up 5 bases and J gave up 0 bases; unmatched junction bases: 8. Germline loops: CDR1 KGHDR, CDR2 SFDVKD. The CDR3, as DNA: TGTGCCACCAGTGGGAGGGGACAGGACTACTCCTACAATGAGCAGTTCTTC. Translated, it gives CATSGRGQDYSYNEQFF.

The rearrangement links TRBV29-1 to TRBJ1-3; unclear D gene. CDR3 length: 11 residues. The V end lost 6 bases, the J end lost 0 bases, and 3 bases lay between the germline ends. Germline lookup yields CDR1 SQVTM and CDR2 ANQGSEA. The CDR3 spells CSVDSGNTIYF. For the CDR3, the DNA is TGCAGCGTGGACTCTGGAAACACCATATATTTT.